The clone carrying this TCR beta chain was picked up a small number of times. Using its own MiXCR run on the 5' RACE reads, TCRdb lists one record per CDR3 protein. The repertoire holds over 55,000 distinct CDR3 sequences, with about 15% as singletons. V trimming: 5 bases; J trimming: 4 bases; junction bases outside the gene matches: 6. Germline V gives CDR1 DFQATT, CDR2 SNEGSKA (reference sequence). The CDR3 is 14 amino acids. The data were obtained in a study of HIV-infected patients and healthy controls. The sample was CD4+ T cells from blood. The sequence was obtained from a human donor in good health. The rearrangement joins TRBV20-1 to TRBJ2-2, with TRBD1 identical over 8 bases. CDR3 bases: TGCAGTGCTCCGGACAGGGATAGCACCGGGGAGCTGTTTTTT. It specifies CSAPDRDSTGELFF.